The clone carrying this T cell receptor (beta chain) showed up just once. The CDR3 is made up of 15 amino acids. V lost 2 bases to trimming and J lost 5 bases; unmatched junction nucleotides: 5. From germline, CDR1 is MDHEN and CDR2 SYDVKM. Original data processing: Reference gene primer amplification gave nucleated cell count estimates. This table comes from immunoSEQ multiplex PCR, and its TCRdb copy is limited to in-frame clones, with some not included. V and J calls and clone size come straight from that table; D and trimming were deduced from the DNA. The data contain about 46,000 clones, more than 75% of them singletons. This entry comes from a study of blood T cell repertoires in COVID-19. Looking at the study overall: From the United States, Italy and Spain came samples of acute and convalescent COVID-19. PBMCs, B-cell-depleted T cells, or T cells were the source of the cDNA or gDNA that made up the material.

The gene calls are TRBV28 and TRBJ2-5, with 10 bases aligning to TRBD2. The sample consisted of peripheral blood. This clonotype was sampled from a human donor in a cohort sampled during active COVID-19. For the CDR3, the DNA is TGTGCCAGCAGTTTACGTAGCGGGGGGAGGGAGACCCAGTACTTC. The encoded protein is CASSLRSGGRETQYF. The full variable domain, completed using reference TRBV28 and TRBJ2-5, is DVKVTQSSRYLVKRTGEKVFLECVQDMDHENMFWYRQDPGLGLRLIYFSYDVKMKEKGDIPEGYSVSREKKERFSLILESASTNQTSMYLCASSLRSGGRETQYFGPGTRLLVL.